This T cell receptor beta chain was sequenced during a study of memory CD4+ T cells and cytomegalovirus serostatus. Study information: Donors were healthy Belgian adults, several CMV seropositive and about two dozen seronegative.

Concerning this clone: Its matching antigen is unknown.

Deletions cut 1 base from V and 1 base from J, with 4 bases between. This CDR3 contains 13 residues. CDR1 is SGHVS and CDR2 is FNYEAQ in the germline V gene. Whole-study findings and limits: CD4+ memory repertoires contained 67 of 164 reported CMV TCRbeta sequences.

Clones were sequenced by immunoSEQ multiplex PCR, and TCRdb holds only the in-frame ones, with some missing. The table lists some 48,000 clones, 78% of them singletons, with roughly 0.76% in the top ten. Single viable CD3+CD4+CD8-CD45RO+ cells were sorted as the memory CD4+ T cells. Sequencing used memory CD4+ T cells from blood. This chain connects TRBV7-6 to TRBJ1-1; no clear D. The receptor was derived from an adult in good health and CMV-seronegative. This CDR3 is CASSLDQNTEAFF. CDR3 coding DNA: TGTGCCAGCAGCTTAGACCAGAACACTGAAGCTTTCTTT.